Shown below are 28 T cell receptor beta chains from a single sample sequenced in a study of blood T cell repertoires in COVID-19. Repertoires were generated with immunoSEQ multiplex PCR, while TCRdb's copy carries only in-frame clones and drops some. The table lists approximately 180,000 clones, around nine tenths of them singletons, with roughly an eighth in the top ten. The sample was peripheral blood. The receptors come from a woman between 70 and 85 years old with COVID-19, enrolled during active disease.

This sequence joins TRBV9 and TRBJ1-5, with 9 nucleotides matching TRBD1. CDR1 is SGDLS and CDR2 is YYNGEE in the germline V gene. The CDR3 is 15 residues long. Trimming at V came to 4 bases and at J to 3 bases, leaving 5 bases not matched to a gene. CDR3 region: CASSLGQGINQPQHF. In DNA form, the CDR3 reads TGTGCCAGCAGCCTGGGACAGGGTATCAATCAGCCCCAGCATTTT.

This chain links TRBV5-1 with TRBJ1-1, with 9 bases that match TRBD1. The ends lost 8 bases at V and 1 base at J; junction bases unmatched: 9. The CDR3 spans 15 residues. Looked up from germline, CDR1 is SGHRS and CDR2 is YFSETQ. CDR3 sequence: CASAWAGQGNTEAFF. The CDR3 DNA is TGCGCCAGTGCGTGGGCGGGACAGGGGAACACTGAAGCTTTCTTT.

This clone was observed once. Other DNA sequences from this sample encode an identical CDR3 as well. This chain uses TRBV5-1 with TRBJ2-2; 8 bases are shared with TRBD1. The CDR3 runs to 14 residues. Germline V lookup: CDR1 SGHRS, CDR2 YFSETQ. V was pared by 4 bases and J by 5 bases, with 4 bases of the junction left unmatched. Written as DNA, the CDR3 is TGCGCCAGCAGCGGGACAGGTTTGACCGGGGAGCTGTTTTTT. It encodes CASSGTGLTGELFF.

The chain is built from TRBV11-1 and TRBJ2-3; unclear D gene. The ends were cut back, 2 bases at V and 2 bases at J, with 14 bases in the middle. The CDR3 covers 16 residues. Germline loops: CDR1 SGHAT, CDR2 FQDESV (reference sequence). CDR3 sequence (DNA): TGTGCCAGCAGCTTACGGCAGGCGACGACCACAGATACGCAGTATTTT. Translated, it gives CASSLRQATTTDTQYF.

On this clone: The sample carries other DNA sequences with the same CDR3. CDR3 sequence reads: CASSFGGYGYTF. CDR3 in DNA: TGTGCCAGCAGTTTCGGAGGGTATGGCTACACCTTC. The chain couples TRBV28 to TRBJ1-2; no firm D call. This CDR3 has 12 amino acids. Germline-derived CDR1 and CDR2 are MDHEN and SYDVKM. With 3 bases removed from V and 5 bases from J, the gap between germline ends came to 7 bases.

V gene TRBV5-1 combines with J gene TRBJ2-3; 13 bases align to TRBD2. V gave up 0 bases and J gave up 0 bases; unmatched junction bases: 4. Germline CDR1 is SGHRS and CDR2 is YFSETQ. The CDR3 contains 18 residues. Written as DNA, the CDR3 is TGCGCCAGCAGCTTGGGACTAGCGGGAGGTGCTAGCACAGATACGCAGTATTTT. Its protein product is CASSLGLAGGASTDTQYF.

The table lists this clone with a few counts. The V and J genes are TRBV11-2 and TRBJ2-7; possible D gene TRBD2, 5 bases. V was pared by 4 bases and J by 3 bases, with 13 bases between. Germline V CDR1 and CDR2: SGHAT, FQNNGV. This CDR3 has 14 amino acids. For the CDR3, the DNA is TGTGCCAGCAGCTCACGGACCGGAGGCTACGAGCAGTACTTC. Translated: CASSSRTGGYEQYF. Filled out from reference TRBV11-2 and TRBJ2-7, the complete variable domain reads EAGVAQSPRYKIIEKRQSVAFWCNPISGHATLYWYQQILGQGPKLLIQFQNNGVVDDSQLPKDRFSAERLKGVDSTLKIQPAKLEDSAVYLCASSSRTGGYEQYFGPGTRLTVT.

Notes on this clone: Sequence at one end of the junction differs from germline and may be a read error. The rearrangement uses TRBV7-7 and TRBJ2-7; 10 bases fit TRBD2. Germline V CDR1 and CDR2: SSHAT, FNYEAQ (reference sequence). The CDR3 covers 17 residues. For the CDR3, the DNA is TGTGCTAGCAGCTTAAGGATTGAGCGGGAGGGCCTCTACGAGCAGTACTTC. Protein sequence: CASSLRIEREGLYEQYF.

This chain connects TRBV11-3 to TRBJ2-2, with a possible D match to TRBD1 (5 bases). CDR3 size: 14 residues. Germline V gives CDR1 SGHNT, CDR2 YENEEA. The V end was cut by 7 bases, the J end by 4 bases, with 13 bases between. The CDR3 loop reads CASTSWQGTGELFF. The CDR3 region has the DNA TGTGCCAGCACCTCGTGGCAGGGCACCGGGGAGCTGTTTTTT.

The chain joins TRBV27 to TRBJ1-6; perhaps TRBD1 as D (5 bases). Germline CDR1 and CDR2: MNHEY and SMNVEV (reference sequence). The V gene lost 6 bases and the J gene lost 7 bases, with 22 bases spanning the gap. CDR3 length: 17 residues. CDR3 coding DNA: TGTGCCAGCAGGGGCCCCGGTTTTGGGGCTGAAAATTCACCCCTCCACTTT. It is translated as CASRGPGFGAENSPLHF.

The gene calls are TRBV7-9 and TRBJ2-3, with a possible D match to TRBD2 (6 bases). The CDR3 consists of 15 residues. Germline CDR1 reads SEHNR; CDR2 reads FQNEAQ (reference sequence). V was shortened by 1 base and J by 3 bases, with 11 bases between the two germline ends. CDR3 sequence: CASSLVAGTTDTQYF. The CDR3 coding sequence is TGTGCCAGCAGCTTAGTTGCGGGAACAACAGATACGCAGTATTTT. The entire variable domain, with the rest obtained from reference TRBV7-9 and TRBJ2-3, is as follows: DTGVSQNPRHKITKRGQNVTFRCDPISEHNRLYWYRQTLGQGPEFLTYFQNEAQLEKSRLLSDRFSAERPKGSFSTLEIQRTEQGDSAMYLCASSLVAGTTDTQYFGPGTRLTVL.

This clone was counted once. The chain has TRBV18 and TRBJ2-7, with D perhaps TRBD2 (5 bases). V shed 0 bases and J shed 0 bases, with 9 bases lying between them. Germline V lookup: CDR1 KGHSH, CDR2 LQKENI. CDR3 length: 15 residues. CDR3 sequence (DNA): TGTGCCAGCTCACCACCGTCCCGGGGCTCCTACGAGCAGTACTTC. This encodes CASSPPSRGSYEQYF.

The chain uses TRBV5-1 and TRBJ1-2; 8 nucleotides line up with TRBD1. V trimming: 4 bases; J trimming: 8 bases; junction bases outside the gene matches: 4. Looked up from germline, CDR1 is SGHRS and CDR2 is YFSETQ. This CDR3 is built from 12 residues. The CDR3 loop reads CASSRDRGGYTF. The CDR3 DNA follows: TGCGCCAGCAGCCGAGACAGGGGCGGCTACACCTTC.

The sample holds one count of this clone. The chain links TRBV4-2 to TRBJ1-3; TRBD1 aligns across 8 bases. The CDR3 runs 14 residues. V shed 1 base, J shed 8 bases, and the junction held 4 bases outside the gene matches. Germline lookup yields CDR1 LGHNA and CDR2 YNFKEQ. Written as DNA, the CDR3 is TGTGCCAGCAGCCAAGCCAGGGGGCCCTACACCATATATTTT. This encodes CASSQARGPYTIYF.

V and J are TRBV7-9 and TRBJ1-4; 11 bases line up with TRBD1. With 3 bases clipped from V and 6 bases from J, the junction kept 9 bases outside the gene matches. The CDR3 runs 17 residues. Germline assignment: CDR1 SEHNR and CDR2 FQNEAQ (reference sequence). CDR3 sequence reads: CASSLGQGVNGDEKLFF. In nucleotides, the CDR3 is TGTGCCAGCAGCTTGGGACAGGGGGTGAACGGAGATGAAAAACTGTTTTTT.

This clone was counted once. This chain uses TRBV3-1 (or the pseudogene TRBV3-2) with TRBJ2-2, with TRBD2 matching over 11 bases. V gave up 3 bases and J gave up 7 bases; unmatched junction bases: 4. Germline lookup yields CDR1 LGHDT and CDR2 YNNKEL (reference sequence). The CDR3 is 15 residues long. CDR3 in amino acids: CASSHAGTSGGELFF. DNA for the CDR3: TGTGCCAGCAGCCATGCCGGGACTAGCGGCGGGGAGCTGTTTTTT.

The chain uses TRBV19 and TRBJ2-7; tentatively, D is TRBD1 (6 bases). CDR3 size: 15 residues. V was pared by 2 bases and J by 6 bases, with 17 bases between. Germline CDR1 LNHDA, CDR2 SQIVND (reference sequence). CDR3 region: CASSIRDTPVGEQYF. The CDR3 DNA reads TGTGCCAGTAGTATAAGGGACACACCAGTGGGCGAGCAGTACTTC.

V is TRBV19 and J is TRBJ1-2; 7 bases line up with TRBD1. J lost 3 bases, V lost 4 bases, and 5 bases had no gene match. CDR3 length equals 14 residues. The germline gives CDR1 LNHDA, CDR2 SQIVND (reference sequence). CDR3 bases: TGTGCCAGTAGTAGCTACAGGGGCTACTATGGCTACACCTTC. This encodes CASSSYRGYYGYTF.

The chain couples TRBV11-3 to TRBJ1-1, with TRBD1 matching over 8 bases. V shed 5 bases and J 12 bases; nucleotides not matched to a gene: 14. The CDR3 sequence is 14 residues long. Germline V gene data show CDR1 as SGHNT and CDR2 as YENEEA. CDR3 sequence: CASSPSVVTGETFF. DNA of the CDR3: TGTGCCAGCAGCCCATCGGTCGTGACAGGGGAAACTTTCTTT. The whole variable domain, filled in from reference TRBV11-3 and TRBJ1-1, reads EAGVVQSPRYKIIEKKQPVAFWCNPISGHNTLYWYLQNLGQGPELLIRYENEEAVDDSQLPKDRFSAERLKGVDSTLKIQPAELGDSAVYLCASSPSVVTGETFFGQGTRLTVV.

This clone occurred a few times. J is TRBJ1-1 and V is TRBV7-9, with 9 bases matching TRBD1. This CDR3 is built from 12 residues. V trimming: 6 bases; J trimming: 10 bases; junction bases outside the gene matches: 6. CDR1 and CDR2 (germline): SEHNR, FQNEAQ (reference sequence). CDR3 in DNA: TGTGCCAGCAGACCAAACAGGGGGCGAGCTTTCTTT. This gives the protein CASRPNRGRAFF.

The chain couples TRBV28 to TRBJ2-7; D not certain. This CDR3 is 15 amino acids long. Trimming shortened V by 2 bases and J by 0 bases, and 11 bases separated the two germline ends. CDR1 is MDHEN, CDR2 SYDVKM, per germline. CDR3 DNA sequence: TGTGCCAGCAGTTTAGACAACTTCTCCTCCTACGAGCAGTACTTC. This encodes CASSLDNFSSYEQYF.

This clone occurred a few times. This chain uses TRBV2 with TRBJ1-2; TRBD1 is a possible D gene (5 bases). CDR1 SNHLY and CDR2 FYNNEI come from the germline V gene. The CDR3 is 16 amino acids. V lost 5 bases, J lost 4 bases, and 20 bases lay in between. CDR3 residues: CASSPPGSTLFYGYTF. The CDR3 nucleotides are TGTGCCAGCAGTCCTCCAGGGTCTACCTTATTCTATGGCTACACCTTC.

The chain carries TRBV12-3 or TRBV12-4 and TRBJ1-4; D gene uncertain. The CDR3 contains 10 residues. V gave up 8 bases and J gave up 8 bases, with 6 bases separating them. In DNA form, the CDR3 reads TGTGCCAGCTTCGGGGAAAAACTGTTTTTT. Amino acids: CASFGEKLFF.

The CDR3 spells CASTPGLAGVYEQYF. DNA of the CDR3: TGCGCCAGCACCCCGGGACTAGCGGGGGTCTACGAGCAGTACTTC. The rearrangement joins TRBV5-1 to TRBJ2-7; 14 nucleotides match TRBD2. Trimming took 6 bases from V and 3 from J; bases not matched to a gene: 5. The CDR3 covers 15 residues. Germline V CDR1 and CDR2: SGHRS, YFSETQ.

V gene TRBV19 combines with J gene TRBJ2-2; no clear D gene. This CDR3 region has 15 residues. Germline CDR1 LNHDA, CDR2 SQIVND (reference sequence). The V end was cut by 1 base, the J end by 2 bases, with 8 bases between. CDR3 sequence: CASSIAIRNTGELFF. The CDR3 DNA reads TGTGCCAGTAGTATAGCTATACGAAACACCGGGGAGCTGTTTTTT. Full variable domain (remainder filled in from reference TRBV19 and TRBJ2-2): DGGITQSPKYLFRKEGQNVTLSCEQNLNHDAMYWYRQDPGQGLRLIYYSQIVNDFQKGDIAEGYSVSREKKESFPLTVTSAQKNPTAFYLCASSIAIRNTGELFFGEGSRLTVL.

This sequence joins TRBV7-2 and TRBJ1-2; D gene uncertain. This CDR3 contains 13 residues. V dropped 2 bases and J dropped 2 bases, with 6 bases sitting between them. CDR1 is SGHTA, CDR2 FQGNSA, per germline. The CDR3 DNA is TGTGCCAGCAGCTTAAACAGCAACTATGGCTACACCTTC. It specifies CASSLNSNYGYTF.

The genes are TRBV2 and TRBJ2-7, with TRBD2 matching 8 bases. CDR1 and CDR2 (germline): SNHLY, FYNNEI. The J segment lost 7 bases and the V segment lost 6 bases, leaving 8 bases of the junction unmatched. The CDR3 sequence is 13 residues long. CDR3 residues: CASSVTSEIEQYF. CDR3 DNA sequence: TGTGCCAGCAGCGTGACTAGCGAGATAGAGCAGTACTTC.

The V and J genes are TRBV6-5 and TRBJ1-3, with 7 nucleotides matching TRBD1. With V trimmed by 5 bases and J by 4 bases, 8 bases remained unmatched. The CDR3 extends over 15 amino acids. CDR1 is MNHEY and CDR2 is SVGAGI in the germline V gene. Written as DNA, the CDR3 is TGTGCCAGCAGTCAGGGGGGAACGTTCGGAAACACCATATATTTT. As protein: CASSQGGTFGNTIYF.